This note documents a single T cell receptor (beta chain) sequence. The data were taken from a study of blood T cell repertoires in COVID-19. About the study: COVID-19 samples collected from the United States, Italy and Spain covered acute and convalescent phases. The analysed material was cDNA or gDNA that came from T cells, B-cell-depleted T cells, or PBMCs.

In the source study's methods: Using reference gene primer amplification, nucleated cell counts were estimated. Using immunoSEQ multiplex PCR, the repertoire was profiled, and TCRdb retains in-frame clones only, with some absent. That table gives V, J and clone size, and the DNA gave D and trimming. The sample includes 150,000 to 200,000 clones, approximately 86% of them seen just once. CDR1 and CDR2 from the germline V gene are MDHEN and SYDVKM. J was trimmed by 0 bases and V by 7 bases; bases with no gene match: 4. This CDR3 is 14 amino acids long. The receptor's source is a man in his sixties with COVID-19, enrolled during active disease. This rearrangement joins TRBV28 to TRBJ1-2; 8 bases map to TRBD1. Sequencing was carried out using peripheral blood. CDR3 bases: TGTGCCAGCACGGACAGGGTGGCTAACTATGGCTACACCTTC. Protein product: CASTDRVANYGYTF.